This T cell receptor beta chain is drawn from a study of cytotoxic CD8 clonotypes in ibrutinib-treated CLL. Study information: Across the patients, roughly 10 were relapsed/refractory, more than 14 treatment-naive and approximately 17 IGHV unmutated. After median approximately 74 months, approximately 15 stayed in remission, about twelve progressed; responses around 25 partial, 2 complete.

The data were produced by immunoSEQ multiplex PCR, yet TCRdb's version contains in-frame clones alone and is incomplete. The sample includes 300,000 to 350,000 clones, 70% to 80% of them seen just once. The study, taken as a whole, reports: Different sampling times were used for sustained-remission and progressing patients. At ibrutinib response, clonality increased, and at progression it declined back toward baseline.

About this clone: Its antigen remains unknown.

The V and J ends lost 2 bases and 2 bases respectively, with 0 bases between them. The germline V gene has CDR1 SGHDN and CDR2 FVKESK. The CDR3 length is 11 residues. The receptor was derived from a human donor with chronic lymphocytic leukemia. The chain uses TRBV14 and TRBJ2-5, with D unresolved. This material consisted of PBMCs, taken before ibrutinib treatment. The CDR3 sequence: CASSQQETQYF. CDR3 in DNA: TGTGCCAGCAGCCAACAAGAGACCCAGTACTTC.